One and the same sample provided the 27 T cell receptor beta chains below, sequenced in a study of T-cell memory formation after mild COVID-19. TCRdb re-analysed the 5' RACE reads in MiXCR, keeping a single row per CDR3 protein. Of 15,000 or so distinct CDR3 sequences in the sample, about a fifth were seen once. The sequenced sample consisted of PBMCs or a T cell subset sorted from them (not recorded which). These receptors were taken from a man aged 18 to 35 who had mild COVID-19 (a few samples of this study predate the infection). Cell type and time point are not known.

This clonotype was detected many times. The V call is TRBV7-9, the J call TRBJ1-6, with 9 bases that match TRBD1. The CDR3 is 16 residues long. V gave up 1 base and J gave up 5 bases; unmatched junction bases: 3. Germline values: CDR1 SEHNR, CDR2 FQNEAQ (reference sequence). CDR3 sequence (DNA): TGTGCCAGCAGCTTAGTTCGGACAGGGGATAATTCACCCCTCCACTTT. Its translation: CASSLVRTGDNSPLHF.

The V gene is TRBV20-1, the J gene TRBJ1-5, with 9 bases aligning to TRBD1. J was trimmed by 4 bases and V by 6 bases; bases with no gene match: 13. Germline CDR1 reads DFQATT; CDR2 reads SNEGSKA (reference sequence). CDR3 length equals 16 residues. The CDR3 nucleotides are TGCAGTGCCCTCTACGCTGGGGACAGGGAAAATCAGCCCCAGCATTTT. Encoded protein: CSALYAGDRENQPQHF.

The V call is TRBV24-1, the J call TRBJ2-1; D might be TRBD2 (6 bases). V lost 7 bases, J lost 8 bases, and 11 bases lay in between. This CDR3 spans 12 amino acids. The germline V gene has CDR1 KGHDR and CDR2 SFDVKD. The CDR3 loop is CATRGGKDEQFF. The CDR3 coding sequence is TGTGCCACCAGGGGCGGGAAGGATGAGCAGTTCTTC.

In its sample, this clonotype was seen many times. V is TRBV14 and J is TRBJ1-1; perhaps TRBD1 as D (5 bases). V was shortened by 1 base and J by 0 bases, with 9 bases between the two germline ends. Per germline, CDR1 SGHDN and CDR2 FVKESK. The CDR3 covers 15 residues. The CDR3 reads CASSQAGALNTEAFF. Here the CDR3 DNA reads TGTGCCAGCAGCCAAGCCGGGGCGCTGAACACTGAAGCTTTCTTT.

The V and J genes are TRBV5-1 and TRBJ2-3; 10 bases align to TRBD2. The CDR3 has 15 residues. The germline V gene has CDR1 SGHRS and CDR2 YFSETQ. V was pared by 5 bases and J by 4 bases, with 7 bases of the junction left unmatched. As DNA, the CDR3 is TGCGCCAGCAGGTGGTCTAGCGGGGGCCCAGATACGCAGTATTTT. Translating it yields CASRWSSGGPDTQYF.

This clonotype was seen only once. This chain connects TRBV27 to TRBJ2-4; D unclear. Trimming removed 2 bases from V and 6 bases from J, with 8 bases in between. Germline V gene lookup returns CDR1 MNHEY and CDR2 SMNVEV (reference sequence). CDR3 length: 13 amino acids. The CDR3 DNA follows: TGTGCCAGCAGTTTACCAGGCGGAAACATTCAGTACTTC. Translated: CASSLPGGNIQYF.

This clonotype was recorded at least ten times. This rearrangement joins TRBV5-5 to TRBJ2-1, with TRBD2 as a possible D gene (7 bases). Germline assignment: CDR1 SGHKS and CDR2 YYEKEE (reference sequence). There are 18 residues in the CDR3. The V end lost 1 base, the J end lost 4 bases, and 21 bases lay between the germline ends. The CDR3 spells CASSLWGGDIAPYNEQFF. The CDR3 region has the DNA TGTGCCAGCAGCTTGTGGGGGGGGGACATCGCGCCATACAATGAGCAGTTCTTC.

This clonotype was observed at least ten times. The chain has TRBV9 and TRBJ2-5, with 10 bases matching TRBD1. The germline V gene encodes CDR1 SGDLS and CDR2 YYNGEE. This CDR3 contains 15 residues. Trimming took 3 bases from V and 3 from J; bases not matched to a gene: 5. DNA of the CDR3: TGTGCCAGCAGCGGAACCGGGACAGGGGAAGAGACCCAGTACTTC. Translating it yields CASSGTGTGEETQYF. The full variable domain, its missing parts supplied by reference TRBV9 and TRBJ2-5, is DSGVTQTPKHLITATGQRVTLRCSPRSGDLSVYWYQQSLDQGLQFLIQYYNGEERAKGNILERFSAQQFPDLHSELNLSSLELGDSALYFCASSGTGTGEETQYFGPGTRLLVL.

This clonotype has a count of ten or more. This chain uses TRBV7-9 with TRBJ1-3, with a weak D call TRBD1 (5 bases). Deletions cut 0 bases from V and 4 bases from J, with 13 bases between. CDR3 size: 16 residues. The germline V gene has CDR1 SEHNR and CDR2 FQNEAQ (reference sequence). CDR3 amino acids: CASSLARGEAGNTIYF. As DNA, the CDR3 is TGTGCCAGCAGCTTAGCGCGAGGGGAAGCGGGAAACACCATATATTTT.

The gene calls are TRBV4-1 and TRBJ2-7; D may be TRBD2 (6 bases). The CDR3 covers 16 residues. V was shortened by 0 bases and J by 6 bases, with 18 bases between the two germline ends. The germline V gene encodes CDR1 MGHRA and CDR2 YSYEKL. The CDR3 sequence is CASSQDRKGKEGEQYF. The CDR3 nucleotides are TGCGCCAGCAGCCAAGATCGTAAGGGGAAGGAGGGCGAGCAGTACTTC.

This clonotype was found many times. This rearrangement joins TRBV18 to TRBJ2-5; 10 bases fit TRBD2. Germline V gene data show CDR1 as KGHSH and CDR2 as LQKENI. V gave up 0 bases and J gave up 5 bases; unmatched junction bases: 6. The CDR3 contains 16 residues. The DNA of the CDR3 is TGTGCCAGCTCACCACCGCGGACTAGCGGCGTCGAGACCCAGTACTTC. Translated, it gives CASSPPRTSGVETQYF.

The chain carries TRBV25-1 and TRBJ1-1; 9 nucleotides agree with TRBD1. Germline CDR1 and CDR2: MGHDK and SYGVNS. The CDR3 loop spans 13 amino acids. Trimming cost V 6 bases and J 4 bases; bases outside gene matches: 3. This CDR3 is CASRMGQGTEAFF. The DNA for the CDR3 is TGTGCCAGCAGGATGGGACAGGGCACTGAAGCTTTCTTT.

This clonotype occurred many times. This sequence joins TRBV12-3 or TRBV12-4 and TRBJ1-5; D uncertain. V was clipped by 3 bases and J by 2 bases, with 11 bases between them. The CDR3 runs 15 residues. CDR3 coding DNA: TGTGCCAGCAGTTTTTGGGGTGGGGGCAATCAGCCCCAGCATTTT. Amino acids: CASSFWGGGNQPQHF.

The rearrangement joins TRBV20-1 to TRBJ2-1; tentatively, D is TRBD2 (7 bases). V was clipped by 6 bases and J by 6 bases, with 18 bases between them. Germline CDR1 and CDR2: DFQATT and SNEGSKA (reference sequence). CDR3 size: 14 residues. The CDR3 loop reads CSAPAGAPINEQFF. In DNA, the CDR3 is TGCAGTGCCCCGGCGGGGGCTCCGATCAATGAGCAGTTCTTC.

This clonotype has a count of ten or more. The chain is built from TRBV7-8 and TRBJ1-2; D unclear. This CDR3 is built from 15 residues. With 2 bases removed from V and 6 bases from J, the gap between germline ends came to 16 bases. Germline-derived CDR1 and CDR2 are SGHVS and FQNEAQ. The CDR3 DNA sequence: TGTGCCAGCAGCTTAAAAAGGTTCCCGATTCATGGCTACACCTTC. Its protein is CASSLKRFPIHGYTF.

Ten or more counts support this clonotype. This chain connects TRBV7-2 to TRBJ2-2, with D perhaps given as TRBD1 or TRBD2 (7 bases each). CDR1 and CDR2 (germline): SGHTA, FQGNSA. The CDR3 covers 13 residues. Trimming took off 5 bases at V and 6 bases at J, with 10 bases between the two ends. The CDR3 coding sequence is TGTGCCAGCAGCCAGGGGGGGGCCGGGGAGCTGTTTTTT. Amino acids: CASSQGGAGELFF.

This clonotype has only a few counts. The J gene is TRBJ2-6, the V gene TRBV9; D is perhaps TRBD2 (5 bases). Germline CDR1 reads SGDLS; CDR2 reads YYNGEE. Deletions cut 7 bases from V and 2 bases from J, with 10 bases between. The CDR3 sequence is 14 residues long. In DNA form, the CDR3 reads TGTGCCAGCTTTCGGGGAGCTGGGGCCAACGTCCTGACTTTC. It translates to CASFRGAGANVLTF. Full variable domain (outside the CDR3, taken from reference TRBV9 and TRBJ2-6): DSGVTQTPKHLITATGQRVTLRCSPRSGDLSVYWYQQSLDQGLQFLIQYYNGEERAKGNILERFSAQQFPDLHSELNLSSLELGDSALYFCASFRGAGANVLTFGAGSRLTVL.

This clonotype was detected many times. The chain combines TRBV15 with TRBJ2-4, with D tentatively TRBD1 or TRBD2 (7 bases each). Germline CDR1 is LNHNV and CDR2 is YYDKDF (reference sequence). The V gene lost 1 base and the J gene lost 3 bases, with 13 bases spanning the gap. The CDR3 length is 16 residues. The CDR3 nucleotides read TGTGCCACCAGCAGAGTTGCAGGGGGGGGCAAAAACATTCAGTACTTC. It translates to CATSRVAGGGKNIQYF. The entire variable domain, with the rest obtained from reference TRBV15 and TRBJ2-4, is as follows: DAMVIQNPRYQVTQFGKPVTLSCSQTLNHNVMYWYQQKSSQAPKLLFHYYDKDFNNEADTPDNFQSRRPNTSFCFLDIRSPGLGDTAMYLCATSRVAGGGKNIQYFGAGTRLSVL.

V is TRBV6-5 and J is TRBJ1-5; D unclear. The length of the CDR3 is 15 residues. Germline CDR1 MNHEY, CDR2 SVGAGI. Trimming pared 6 bases from V and 7 bases from J, leaving 19 bases between. CDR3 sequence (DNA): TGTGCCAGCAGCTCCCGACGGCATGGAGGCCAGCCCCAGCATTTT. Translated: CASSSRRHGGQPQHF.

This clonotype was seen at least ten times. The chain couples TRBV5-1 to TRBJ2-3; D is uncertain. Germline lookup yields CDR1 SGHRS and CDR2 YFSETQ. The CDR3 is 17 amino acids. V was shortened by 0 bases and J by 4 bases, with 18 bases between the two germline ends. The DNA of the CDR3 is TGCGCCAGCAGCTTGGGTACGCAGACTCGTGGGCCAGATACGCAGTATTTT. Its protein product is CASSLGTQTRGPDTQYF.

At least ten counts were recorded for this clonotype. This chain links TRBV11-2 with TRBJ1-6, with 11 positions matching TRBD1. V shed 5 bases and J 9 bases; nucleotides not matched to a gene: 3. The CDR3 runs to 14 residues. Germline assignment: CDR1 SGHAT and CDR2 FQNNGV. CDR3 amino acids: CASSPGQGASPLHF. The CDR3 DNA reads TGTGCCAGCAGCCCCGGACAGGGGGCTTCACCCCTCCACTTT. Looking up the rest from reference TRBV11-2 and TRBJ1-6 gives the full variable domain: EAGVAQSPRYKIIEKRQSVAFWCNPISGHATLYWYQQILGQGPKLLIQFQNNGVVDDSQLPKDRFSAERLKGVDSTLKIQPAKLEDSAVYLCASSPGQGASPLHFGNGTRLTVT.

This clonotype was seen repeatedly, ten times or more. The CDR3 protein is CASSFGVHGYTF. The CDR3 DNA reads TGTGCCAGCAGTTTCGGAGTTCATGGCTACACCTTC. The chain has TRBV12-3 or TRBV12-4 and TRBJ1-2; D remains ambiguous. The CDR3 loop spans 12 amino acids. V was pared by 3 bases and J by 6 bases, with 8 bases between.

This chain links TRBV5-6 with TRBJ2-3; D may be TRBD2 (7 bases). Germline lookup yields CDR1 SGHDT and CDR2 YYEEEE. V shed 2 bases and J shed 3 bases, with 13 bases lying between them. This CDR3 contains 15 residues. This CDR3 is CASSFDRRGTDTQYF. As DNA, the CDR3 is TGTGCCAGCAGCTTCGACAGGCGGGGGACAGATACGCAGTATTTT.

This clonotype showed up many times. The chain couples TRBV7-3 to TRBJ2-1; D is ambiguous. The V gene lost 4 bases and the J gene lost 2 bases, with 6 bases spanning the gap. This CDR3 region has 13 residues. Germline CDR1 SGHTA, CDR2 FQGTGA. CDR3 DNA sequence: TGTGCCAGCAGCTCAACACCCTACAATGAGCAGTTCTTC. Translation gives CASSSTPYNEQFF.

This clonotype appeared many times. The V call is TRBV7-9, the J call TRBJ1-2; no definite D call. The V gene lost 1 base and the J gene lost 1 base, with 13 bases spanning the gap. Germline values: CDR1 SEHNR, CDR2 FQNEAQ (reference sequence). This CDR3 contains 16 residues. The CDR3 loop is CASSLEGQDLNYGYTF. The CDR3 DNA reads TGTGCCAGCAGCTTAGAGGGCCAGGACCTTAACTATGGCTACACCTTC.

In its sample, this clonotype was seen many times. The chain couples TRBV6-2 or TRBV6-3 to TRBJ2-5, with D tentatively TRBD1 or TRBD2 (5 bases each). Germline V CDR1 and CDR2: MNHEY, SVGEGT. This CDR3 has 17 residues. Deletions cut 0 bases from V and 2 bases from J, with 16 bases between. The CDR3 here is CASSYSTPSGHQETQYF. CDR3 DNA sequence: TGTGCCAGCAGTTACTCGACCCCCAGCGGACATCAAGAGACCCAGTACTTC.

This clonotype has at least ten counts. This chain links TRBV7-3 with TRBJ2-1; D could derive from TRBD1 or TRBD2 (5 bases each). The V gene lost 5 bases and the J gene lost 8 bases, with 19 bases spanning the gap. The CDR3 loop spans 15 amino acids. Germline assignment: CDR1 SGHTA and CDR2 FQGTGA. CDR3 amino acids: CASSVGVDGPDEQFF. The CDR3 DNA is TGTGCCAGCAGCGTGGGGGTTGACGGGCCGGATGAGCAGTTCTTC.